This entry lists 18 T cell receptor delta chains sequenced from one sample in a study of gamma-delta chains in newborns, infants, children (dated by TCRdb to 2018 to 2020). This sample was sequenced with an Illumina MiSeq. TCRdb called clones anew from the public reads via CATT; matching DNA rows were later pooled. This sample has approximately 4,600 delta-chain clones in its table, and roughly 2.8% of those were observed once. The ten largest account for approximately 15% of the sample. Sequenced sample: blood. These receptors all stem from a child who was a newborn, infant or young child, either healthy, febrile or measles-vaccinated (not recorded which).

This sequence joins TRDV2 and TRDJ1; 9 nucleotides align to TRDD3. Germline-derived CDR1 and CDR2 are GEAIGNYY and EKD. The CDR3 runs 15 residues. The V segment lost 2 bases and the J segment 0 bases; nucleotides outside the gene matches: 3. CDR3 DNA sequence: TGTGCCTGTGACATACTGGGGGAGTACACCGATAAACTCATCTTT. The encoded protein is CACDILGEYTDKLIF.

The table lists this clone with a few counts. This sequence may be a read error, since a much larger clone differs from it by one base. The chain couples TRDV2 to TRDJ3; 7 bases are shared with TRDD3. CDR3 length equals 19 residues. Per the germline V gene, CDR1 is GEAIGNYY and CDR2 is EKD. V lost 0 bases and J lost 0; bases outside the gene matches: 7. The CDR3 nucleotides read TGTGCCTGTGACACCGTACTGGGGAACAGCTCCTGGGACACCCGACAGATGTTTTTC. Its protein is CACDTVLGNSSWDTRQMFF.

This clone has more than one count but fewer than ten. Just one base apart from a much larger clone, this may be a read error. The chain combines TRDV2 with TRDJ3; D is uncertain. CDR1 is GEAIGNYY and CDR2 is EKD in the germline V gene. There are 16 residues in the CDR3. The CDR3 protein is CARDTMSSWDTRQMFF. Here the CDR3 DNA reads TGTGCCCGTGACACGATGAGCTCCTGGGACACCCGACAGATGTTTTTC.

This chain joins TRDV2 and TRDJ3, with 13 nucleotides matching TRDD3. The CDR3 loop spans 19 amino acids. The V segment lost 0 bases and the J segment 5 bases; nucleotides outside the gene matches: 6. Germline V gene sequence: CDR1 GEAIGNYY, CDR2 EKD. The CDR3, as DNA: TGTGCCTGTGACACCGTTACTGGGGGATACGACCGGGACACCCGACAGATGTTTTTC. It encodes CACDTVTGGYDRDTRQMFF.

By sample fraction, this clone is medium-sized (0.01 to 0.1%). This rearrangement joins TRDV2 to TRDJ1; 12 bases line up with TRDD3. Unmatched junction bases numbered 8, after V lost 3 bases and J lost 7 bases. This CDR3 region has 15 residues. Germline V CDR1 and CDR2: GEAIGNYY, EKD. CDR3 in amino acids: CACDVLGDTRGKLIF. CDR3 DNA sequence: TGTGCCTGTGACGTACTGGGGGATACAAGGGGTAAACTCATCTTT.

The chain employs TRDV1 and TRDJ2, with 12 nucleotides matching TRDD3. The germline V gene has CDR1 TSWWSYY and CDR2 QGS. V shed 2 bases, J shed 8 bases, and the junction held 15 bases outside the gene matches. The CDR3 covers 19 residues. The CDR3 spells CALGETFRTGGYSEAQLFF. The CDR3 coding sequence is TGTGCTCTTGGGGAAACGTTCCGTACTGGGGGATACTCGGAGGCACAACTCTTCTTT.

The V and J genes are TRDV2 and TRDJ2; 10 nucleotides align to TRDD3. The germline V gene encodes CDR1 GEAIGNYY and CDR2 EKD. V shed 5 bases, J shed 9 bases, and the junction held 11 bases outside the gene matches. The CDR3 totals 15 residues. As DNA, the CDR3 is TGTGCCTGTGGGCCACTGGGGGATGGACGGACACAACTCTTCTTT. Its translation is CACGPLGDGRTQLFF.

This clone has more than one count but fewer than ten. The V gene is TRDV2, the J gene TRDJ3; TRDD3 aligns across 12 bases. The CDR3 contains 19 residues. J lost 2 bases, V lost 3 bases, and 7 bases had no gene match. Germline assignment: CDR1 GEAIGNYY and CDR2 EKD. The CDR3 sequence is CACDVLLGDTPWDTRQMFF. For the CDR3, the DNA is TGTGCCTGTGACGTTCTACTGGGGGATACCCCCTGGGACACCCGACAGATGTTTTTC.

Only a few counts were recorded for this clone. The CDR3 spells CACDRGDSWDTRQMFF. For the CDR3, the DNA is TGTGCCTGTGACAGAGGAGACTCCTGGGACACCCGACAGATGTTTTTC. The chain joins TRDV2 to TRDJ3; no firm D call. CDR1 and CDR2 (germline): GEAIGNYY, EKD. The CDR3 consists of 16 residues. V was pared by 2 bases and J by 0 bases, with 7 bases between.

In its sample, this clone was seen a few times. V and J are TRDV2 and TRDJ2; 12 bases are shared with TRDD3. CDR3 size: 15 residues. Germline CDR1 is GEAIGNYY and CDR2 is EKD. J gave up 6 bases and V 0 bases, and 1 base lay outside the gene matches. The CDR3 DNA follows: TGTGCCTGTGACACCGCTGGGGGATACGCAGCACAACTCTTCTTT. Its translation is CACDTAGGYAAQLFF.

This clone was picked up a small number of times. The genes are TRDV2 and TRDJ2; 9 nucleotides align to TRDD3. Germline V lookup: CDR1 GEAIGNYY, CDR2 EKD. Trimming cost V 3 bases and J 4 bases; bases outside gene matches: 8. CDR3 length equals 16 residues. CDR3 DNA: TGTGCCTGTGACGAATTACTGGGGGAGAAGACAGCACAACTCTTCTTT. Translated, it gives CACDELLGEKTAQLFF.

A word on this clone: A clone one base away is much larger, so this may be a read error. The rearrangement uses TRDV2 and TRDJ3, with 9 nucleotides matching TRDD3. Germline values: CDR1 GEAIGNYY, CDR2 EKD. The CDR3 is made up of 17 amino acids. The ends lost 0 bases at V and 5 bases at J; junction bases unmatched: 4. Here the CDR3 DNA reads TGTGCCTGTGACACCGCTGGGGGATCCCGGGACACCCGACAGATGTTTTTC. This translates into CACDTAGGSRDTRQMFF.

Of note for this clone: A far larger clone is a single base away, which makes a read error likely. The J segment is TRDJ2; no V gene was assigned; the table's D gene call, TRDD3, was not cross checked with the DNA. This CDR3 contains 16 residues. CDR3 coding DNA: TGTGCCTGCGACACCGTGGGGGATACTTTGACAGCACAACTCTTCTTT. It codes for CACDTVGDTLTAQLFF.

Comment on this clone: This may be a read error: a much more frequent sequence differs by one nucleotide. The rearrangement links TRDV2 to TRDJ3; 11 bases are a match to TRDD3. CDR1 is GEAIGNYY and CDR2 is EKD in the germline V gene. This CDR3 spans 18 amino acids. For the CDR3, the DNA is TGTGCCCGTGACGTACTGGGGGATAGCTCCTGGGACACCCGACAGATGTTTTTC. Its translation: CARDVLGDSSWDTRQMFF.

This clone ranks as medium-sized (0.01 to 0.1%). The V call is TRDV2, the J call TRDJ2, with TRDD3 matching 12 bases. Germline V gene data show CDR1 as GEAIGNYY and CDR2 as EKD. The ends lost 1 base at V and 3 bases at J; junction bases unmatched: 8. The CDR3 length is 18 residues. CDR3 sequence: CACDTVTGGYSMTAQLFF. CDR3 in DNA: TGTGCCTGTGACACGGTTACTGGGGGATACTCTATGACAGCACAACTCTTCTTT.

This clone was observed a handful of times. V is TRDV2 and J is TRDJ3, with 10 bases aligning to TRDD3. CDR1 is GEAIGNYY and CDR2 is EKD in the germline V gene. Unmatched junction bases numbered 6, after V lost 0 bases and J lost 5 bases. The CDR3 has 18 residues. The CDR3 loop is CACDTAGGYARDTRQMFF. The CDR3 bases are TGTGCCTGTGACACCGCAGGGGGATACGCCCGGGACACCCGACAGATGTTTTTC.

As for this clone: At one end, the junction sequence differs from germline, possibly due to a read error. V gene TRDV2 combines with J gene TRDJ1; D is ambiguous. Germline lookup yields CDR1 GEAIGNYY and CDR2 EKD. This CDR3 comprises 14 residues. CDR3 bases: TGTGCCTTTGACTCAATGGGCTACTACGATAAACTCATCTTT. Translated, it gives CAFDSMGYYDKLIF.

V and J are TRDV2 and TRDJ3; 12 bases match TRDD3. The length of the CDR3 is 20 residues. V lost 0 bases and J lost 0; bases outside the gene matches: 5. Germline CDR1 GEAIGNYY, CDR2 EKD. The CDR3, as DNA: TGTGCCTGTGACACCGTTACTGGGGGATACAGCTCCTGGGACACCCGACAGATGTTTTTC. Protein: CACDTVTGGYSSWDTRQMFF.